This T cell receptor beta chain was captured in a study of Graves' ophthalmopathy and Graves' hyperthyroidism (dated by TCRdb to between 2018 and 2020). A note on the overall study: Peripheral blood was collected at initial diagnosis, prior to any treatment. To tell Graves' ophthalmopathy apart from Graves' hyperthyroidism, and to predict which patients would progress to ophthalmopathy, the study relied on TCR beta repertoire signatures. In total, approximately 130 blood samples were TCR-sequenced: under 45 ophthalmopathy, some 80 hyperthyroidism and 17 hyperthyroidism-to-ophthalmopathy patients. To explore V-J signatures that separate ophthalmopathy from hyperthyroidism, a discovery set of about a hundred patients was enrolled, consisting of 40 to 45 with ophthalmopathy and around 57 with stable hyperthyroidism. An independent validation cohort comprised about 20 hyperthyroidism patients and 15 to 17 patients who later progressed from hyperthyroidism to ophthalmopathy. In a handful of hyperthyroidism patients, the T-cell repertoire of thyroid tissue was compared with the T-cell repertoire of blood. Following sampling, methimazole starting at 30 mg daily was administered to hyperthyroidism patients, and high-dose intravenous methylprednisolone was administered to ophthalmopathy patients. The roughly 91 discovery patients were randomly divided into training and test sets at a 7:3 ratio. Findings and caveats that apply to the study as a whole: The 13-signature model separated ophthalmopathy from stable hyperthyroidism with 85% to 90% sensitivity and 81% to 82% specificity in cross-validation, and 80%/75% in the test set. In validation, the model predicted ophthalmopathy progression with about 71% sensitivity and 72.22% specificity; some 13 predicted patients were CT-confirmed with GO in a median of around 6 months. Most of the expanded thyroid clonotypes with a frequency above 0.001 were also detected in blood, and it was suggested that the thyroid immune response may be reflected by blood repertoires. Sample size was not statistically predetermined, and group allocation was not concealed from the investigators.

This clonotype appeared many times. Its antigen is still unknown. The input lacks base qualities; no much larger clone sits a single base away. For repertoire sequencing, TCR beta CDR3 regions were amplified from RNA transcripts. The first round of RT-PCR was done with HTBI primers and the Qiagen OneStep RT-PCR kit, and was followed by a second round of multiplex PCR, then size selection and purification. Sequencing of the libraries was carried out on an Illumina HiSeq2000 in paired-end mode with 100 bp reads. The study's own analysis went as follows. SOAPnuke was used for read processing, and reads with adapters, uncalled bases, a mean Phred below 15, or no exact constant-primer or identifier match were discarded. High-quality paired reads were merged with COPE v1.2.5. Each unique nucleotide sequence was defined as a clonotype, and clonotypes were aligned to IMGT TRB V, D and J references with MiTCR v1.1. The analysis was limited to V-J combinations with a frequency above 0.0001, which together covered roughly 99% of the repertoires. For each V-J combination, a TCR clonal expansion and chaos score was defined as F50 clonal expansion divided by the chaos observed in the TCRdist matrix. Welch's t-statistics and random forest were used to narrow the features down to about a dozen V-J combinations, which were then fed into a naive Bayes classifier. The similarity between thyroid and blood repertoires was quantified using the Morisita-Horn index. Using fastp trimming at Q25 and MiXCR clonotype assembly, TCRdb reanalyzed the public sequencing data and kept in-frame beta chains. Rows merge per CDR3 protein into single entries with the most common DNA and genes. These V and J calls derive from TCRdb rather than the authors' analysis. The sample table records 680,000 or so distinct CDR3 sequences; 20% to 25% of these occur just once. Roughly 6.9% of the sample comes from the top ten.

Hyperthyroidism was considered stable if no progression to ophthalmopathy occurred within 18 months of follow-up. The hyperthyroidism patients were 18 to 65 years old and newly diagnosed, with a disease duration of less than 2 months. Anyone with other autoimmune diseases, uncontrolled infections, pregnancy or lactation was excluded from the study. Clinical symptoms, serum thyroxine, TRAb, thyroid ultrasound and orbital computed tomography were used for diagnosis. PBMCs were isolated from about 9.2 ml of fresh peripheral blood by Ficoll-Paque density gradient centrifugation. Total RNA was extracted using Trizol reagent, and RNA quality was checked on an Agilent 2100 Bioanalyzer. The sequence derives from a woman in her late teens or twenties with stable Graves' hyperthyroidism. Some clones in this sample may be carry-over from other donors' samples. Donor details come from another sample of the same person, matched by shared clones. Source material: peripheral blood.

The sequenced DNA: TGTGCCAGCAGAAATGCAGGGGTCATAGGCTACACCTTC. This sequence encodes CASRNAGVIGYTF. The chain links TRBV12-3 or TRBV12-4 with TRBJ1-2, and perhaps TRBD1 as D gene, on 6 matching bases. V loses 6 bases of germline sequence and J loses 8 bases, and the interval between the two ends is 16 bases. The CDR3 starts with the cysteine, ends with the phenylalanine, and has 13 residues. CDR3 DNA is the only sequence kept; it has 39 bases, read in frame from the first base.